The 24 T cell receptor beta chains below all came from one sample that was sequenced in a study of blood T cell repertoires in COVID-19. Here immunoSEQ multiplex PCR was the method, and the copy in TCRdb shows in-frame clones only, minus some. The repertoire includes over 200,000 clones, approximately 90% of them detected once, and around 1.2% sits in the top ten. The sample was peripheral blood. The receptor source for this set is a young man with acute or convalescent COVID-19.

The chain carries TRBV19 and TRBJ1-5, with unresolved D. Germline V gives CDR1 LNHDA, CDR2 SQIVND (reference sequence). This CDR3 comprises 15 residues. V lost 1 base to trimming and J lost 9 bases, with 16 bases between them. The CDR3 loop is CASSIVGSWETPQHF. The CDR3 nucleotides are TGTGCCAGTAGTATAGTGGGCTCCTGGGAGACGCCCCAGCATTTT.

This rearrangement joins TRBV28 to TRBJ1-2, with a tentative D call TRBD1 (6 bases). Germline CDR1 is MDHEN and CDR2 is SYDVKM. Trimming left V 6 bases short and J 8 bases short, with 13 bases between. The CDR3 loop spans 12 amino acids. For the CDR3, the DNA is TGTGCCAGCAGGGATACAGGGTACGGCTACACCTTC. Amino acid sequence: CASRDTGYGYTF.

The chain uses TRBV5-5 and TRBJ2-5; no clear D gene. Germline V gene sequence: CDR1 SGHKS, CDR2 YYEKEE (reference sequence). This CDR3 has 13 amino acids. V lost 3 bases to trimming and J lost 0 bases, with 6 bases between them. The DNA of the CDR3 is TGTGCCAGCAGCTCGGTGAACCAAGAGACCCAGTACTTC. Encoded protein: CASSSVNQETQYF.

The chain carries TRBV12-5 and TRBJ1-4, with 9 bases that match TRBD1. The CDR3 loop spans 18 amino acids. J lost 7 bases, V lost 5 bases, and 17 bases had no gene match. Germline CDR1 is LGHNT and CDR2 is FRNRAP. The CDR3 protein is CASGGPGQGRMIGEKLFF. The CDR3 bases are TGTGCTAGTGGTGGGCCAGGACAGGGGCGTATGATAGGTGAAAAACTGTTTTTT.

The rearrangement links TRBV28 to TRBJ1-1; D possibly corresponds to TRBD1 (5 bases). V lost 3 bases to trimming and J lost 4 bases, with 15 bases between them. CDR3 size: 15 residues. Germline V CDR1 and CDR2: MDHEN, SYDVKM. As DNA, the CDR3 is TGTGCCAGCAGTTTGGCTCAGGGCTCCGGCACTGAAGCTTTCTTT. Amino acid sequence: CASSLAQGSGTEAFF.

V usage is TRBV19 and J usage is TRBJ2-2; D is possibly TRBD1 (7 bases). The V end lost 6 bases, the J end lost 6 bases, and 20 bases lay between the germline ends. Germline CDR1 LNHDA, CDR2 SQIVND (reference sequence). This CDR3 region has 16 residues. Here the CDR3 reads CASSRSRDREAGELFF. CDR3 nucleotide sequence: TGTGCCAGTAGCCGGTCTAGAGACAGGGAGGCCGGGGAGCTGTTTTTT. The whole variable domain, remainder taken from reference TRBV19 and TRBJ2-2, is DGGITQSPKYLFRKEGQNVTLSCEQNLNHDAMYWYRQDPGQGLRLIYYSQIVNDFQKGDIAEGYSVSREKKESFPLTVTSAQKNPTAFYLCASSRSRDREAGELFFGEGSRLTVL.

The chain carries TRBV27 and TRBJ2-5, with a weak D call TRBD1 (6 bases). With 7 bases removed from V and 3 bases from J, the gap between germline ends came to 9 bases. CDR1 MNHEY and CDR2 SMNVEV come from the germline V gene (reference sequence). The CDR3 contains 12 residues. CDR3 DNA: TGTGCCAGCAAGGACAGAGAAGAGACCCAGTACTTC. Its translation: CASKDREETQYF.

V is TRBV30 and J is TRBJ1-2; D gene uncertain. Trimming took 4 bases from V and 3 from J, leaving 9 bases between them. The CDR3 is 12 residues long. CDR1 and CDR2 (germline): GTSNPN, SVGIG (reference sequence). The CDR3 sequence is CAWTSNYYGYTF. CDR3 coding DNA: TGTGCCTGGACGTCGAACTACTATGGCTACACCTTC.

This clone showed up just a few times. This CDR3 is CASRSLLYEQYF. For the CDR3, the DNA is TGTGCCAGCAGATCCCTTCTCTACGAGCAGTACTTC. The rearrangement joins TRBV6-6 to TRBJ2-7; D gene ambiguous. The V gene lost 6 bases and the J gene lost 3 bases, with 9 bases spanning the gap. CDR1 is MNHNY and CDR2 is SVGAGI in the germline V gene (reference sequence). The CDR3 consists of 12 residues.

The rearrangement uses TRBV28 and TRBJ2-7, with 7 bases aligning to TRBD1. Germline values: CDR1 MDHEN, CDR2 SYDVKM. The CDR3 is made up of 14 amino acids. J lost 2 bases, V lost 7 bases, and 8 bases had no gene match. CDR3 loop: CASTTPGQTYEQYF. In DNA form, the CDR3 reads TGTGCCAGCACCACCCCGGGACAGACCTACGAGCAGTACTTC.

V gene TRBV7-6 combines with J gene TRBJ2-1; 7 bases fit TRBD1. The CDR3 extends over 15 amino acids. Germline loops: CDR1 SGHVS, CDR2 FNYEAQ. V lost 2 bases and J lost 0; bases outside the gene matches: 1. In nucleotides, the CDR3 is TGTGCCAGCAGCTTACCAGGGGGCTCCTACAATGAGCAGTTCTTC. Translating it yields CASSLPGGSYNEQFF.

This chain's CDR3 is CASKTGVSNTGELFF. The CDR3 nucleotides read TGTGCCAGCAAGACAGGGGTATCGAACACCGGGGAGCTGTTTTTT. This chain uses TRBV28 with TRBJ2-2, with TRBD1 matching over 8 bases. With V trimmed by 7 bases and J by 0 bases, 4 bases remained unmatched. Germline CDR1 MDHEN, CDR2 SYDVKM. The CDR3 has 15 amino acids.

This clone was observed a few times. J is TRBJ1-1 and V is TRBV29-1, with D hard to call. Between the trimmed V and J ends, which lost 7 bases and 1 base, there was a span of 7 bases. This CDR3 region has 11 residues. The V gene's germline CDR1 is SQVTM and CDR2 ANQGSEA. The CDR3 reads CSAHWNTEAFF. The CDR3 bases are TGCAGCGCCCACTGGAACACTGAAGCTTTCTTT.

The chain joins TRBV19 to TRBJ1-5; D is perhaps TRBD1 (5 bases). This CDR3 has 13 amino acids. Germline V gives CDR1 LNHDA, CDR2 SQIVND (reference sequence). V was trimmed by 4 bases and J by 6 bases, leaving 10 bases between them. In DNA, the CDR3 is TGTGCCAGTAGTACCAGGGTCCGTCAGCCCCAGCATTTT. It codes for CASSTRVRQPQHF.

The chain recombines TRBV14 with TRBJ1-2, with D hard to call. The CDR3 length is 17 residues. The V end was cut by 4 bases, the J end by 4 bases, with 22 bases between. The germline CDR1 and CDR2 sequences are SGHDN and FVKESK. Here the CDR3 reads CASSLRGDLVSTYGYTF. CDR3 coding DNA: TGTGCCAGCAGCCTACGAGGCGATCTAGTCAGCACCTATGGCTACACCTTC.

The chain uses TRBV9 and TRBJ2-2, with 12 bases identical to TRBD2. The CDR3 spans 15 residues. V lost 5 bases and J lost 6; bases outside the gene matches: 5. Germline loops: CDR1 SGDLS, CDR2 YYNGEE. This CDR3 reads CASRKTSGSAGELFF. The DNA for the CDR3 is TGTGCCAGCAGAAAGACTAGCGGGAGCGCCGGGGAGCTGTTTTTT.

This CDR3 is CASSLLKDRDAFF. In nucleotides, the CDR3 is TGTGCCAGCTCACTTTTGAAGGACAGGGACGCTTTCTTT. This chain connects TRBV18 to TRBJ1-1; 8 bases align to TRBD1. The CDR3 has 13 amino acids. Trimming removed 4 bases from V and 11 bases from J; junction bases left unmatched: 9. Germline-derived CDR1 and CDR2 are KGHSH and LQKENI.

The V call is TRBV5-1, the J call TRBJ2-2; no reliable D call. The CDR3 has 15 residues. The V gene's germline CDR1 is SGHRS and CDR2 YFSETQ. V lost 1 base to trimming and J lost 0 bases, with 7 bases between them. CDR3 loop: CASSLTTTNTGELFF. As DNA, the CDR3 is TGCGCCAGCAGCTTGACAACCACGAACACCGGGGAGCTGTTTTTT.

The rearrangement joins TRBV6-5 to TRBJ1-2, with D tentatively TRBD1 (5 bases). From germline, CDR1 is MNHEY and CDR2 SVGAGI. Trimming removed 4 bases at V and 5 bases at J, with 11 bases between. There are 13 residues in the CDR3. The CDR3 protein is CASSLQVGYGYTF. The CDR3 coding sequence is TGTGCCAGCAGTTTACAGGTTGGGTATGGCTACACCTTC.

The V gene is TRBV24-1, the J gene TRBJ2-7; D gene unclear. CDR1 and CDR2 (germline): KGHDR, SFDVKD. Trimming cost V 3 bases and J 5 bases, with 4 bases left between them. The CDR3 runs 11 residues. The CDR3, as DNA: TGTGCCACCAGTGATCGCGACGAGCAGTACTTC. This gives the protein CATSDRDEQYF.

V usage is TRBV7-6 and J usage is TRBJ2-5; TRBD2 matches 8 bases. This CDR3 spans 12 amino acids. The germline gives CDR1 SGHVS, CDR2 FNYEAQ. V lost 5 bases, J lost 10 bases, and 6 bases stayed unmatched. The CDR3 bases are TGTGCCAGCAGCCCTGGGGCGGGGGGCCAGTACTTC. Residues: CASSPGAGGQYF.

V gene TRBV5-1 combines with J gene TRBJ2-3; TRBD1 matches 12 bases. There are 15 residues in the CDR3. V trimming: 3 bases; J trimming: 7 bases; junction bases outside the gene matches: 6. Germline V lookup: CDR1 SGHRS, CDR2 YFSETQ. The CDR3 loop is CASSSRDRGRNTQYF. The CDR3, as DNA: TGCGCCAGCAGCTCCCGGGACAGGGGGCGTAATACGCAGTATTTT.

This chain uses TRBV5-5 with TRBJ2-7, with D perhaps matching TRBD1 (6 bases). Germline assignment: CDR1 SGHKS and CDR2 YYEKEE (reference sequence). The ends were cut back, 3 bases at V and 7 bases at J, with 14 bases in the middle. CDR3 length equals 13 residues. As DNA, the CDR3 is TGTGCCAGCAGCTCGACAGGTTTGGGTGAGCAGTACTTC. It translates to CASSSTGLGEQYF.

V gene TRBV6-5 combines with J gene TRBJ1-5; no clear D gene. The length of the CDR3 is 15 residues. Germline-derived CDR1 and CDR2 are MNHEY and SVGAGI. With 8 bases removed from V and 0 bases from J, the gap between germline ends came to 14 bases. CDR3 sequence: CASAAVAYSNQPQHF. CDR3 bases: TGTGCCAGCGCGGCGGTCGCTTATAGCAATCAGCCCCAGCATTTT.